One and the same sample provided the 11 T cell receptor beta chains below, sequenced in a study of coeliac disease. Whole-study results and caveats: Active celiac intraepithelial and lamina propria samples had lower TRB and TRG clonality than control samples.

TCRdb's table, derived via immunoSEQ multiplex PCR, lists solely in-frame clones and lacks some. This sample carries around 6,500 clones, approximately 64% of them seen once, and the ten largest clones take 4.3%. No antigen has been assigned to these receptors. The sequenced sample was lamina propria lymphocytes from the gut. Source of these receptors: a woman younger than 30 with active celiac disease.

This clone was counted only a few times. The chain is built from TRBV15 and TRBJ1-6, with D unresolved. The CDR3 extends over 16 amino acids. V was pared by 0 bases and J by 10 bases, with 16 bases between. The V gene's germline CDR1 is LNHNV and CDR2 YYDKDF (reference sequence). The CDR3 loop reads CATSRDPEGRGSPLHF. CDR3 in DNA: TGTGCCACCAGCAGAGATCCGGAAGGGAGAGGCTCACCCCTCCACTTT.

The chain joins TRBV5-4 to TRBJ2-1, with D possibly TRBD2 on 6 matching bases. V lost 2 bases and J 4 bases, leaving 10 bases between the germline ends. Looked up from germline, CDR1 is SGHNT and CDR2 is YYREEE (reference sequence). The CDR3 covers 14 residues. The CDR3 loop is CASSFGRGYNEQFF. The CDR3 bases are TGTGCCAGCAGCTTCGGACGGGGGTACAATGAGCAGTTCTTC.

This clone was observed a few times. The chain couples TRBV11-2 to TRBJ2-7; 14 positions agree with TRBD2. Germline V lookup: CDR1 SGHAT, CDR2 FQNNGV. V shed 2 bases, J shed 3 bases, and the junction held 3 bases outside the gene matches. The CDR3 runs to 16 residues. This CDR3 is CASSLLGTSGSYEQYF. The CDR3 coding sequence is TGTGCCAGCAGCTTACTAGGGACTAGCGGGAGCTACGAGCAGTACTTC. Complete variable domain (other parts from reference TRBV11-2 and TRBJ2-7): EAGVAQSPRYKIIEKRQSVAFWCNPISGHATLYWYQQILGQGPKLLIQFQNNGVVDDSQLPKDRFSAERLKGVDSTLKIQPAKLEDSAVYLCASSLLGTSGSYEQYFGPGTRLTVT.

This sequence joins TRBV6-4 and TRBJ1-5, with D maybe TRBD1 (6 bases). CDR1 MRHNA and CDR2 SNTAGT come from the germline V gene. V gave up 10 bases and J gave up 5 bases, with 30 bases separating them. CDR3 length: 18 amino acids. The CDR3 reads CATRGGVGPRPYHQPQHF. In DNA, the CDR3 is TGTGCCACCAGGGGAGGGGTTGGACCCCGTCCATATCATCAGCCCCAGCATTTT.

V gene TRBV5-1 combines with J gene TRBJ1-4; D gene unclear. Germline values: CDR1 SGHRS, CDR2 YFSETQ. V lost 2 bases and J lost 5, with 7 bases in between. This CDR3 spans 13 amino acids. CDR3 protein: CASSFSTNEKLFF. CDR3 DNA: TGCGCCAGCAGCTTTTCCACAAATGAAAAACTGTTTTTT.

This clone has only a few counts. The chain carries TRBV5-1 and TRBJ1-1; D is undetermined. This CDR3 comprises 14 residues. With 4 bases removed from V and 3 bases from J, the gap between germline ends came to 13 bases. Germline V gives CDR1 SGHRS, CDR2 YFSETQ. This CDR3 is CASSPEPSDTEAFF. The DNA of the CDR3 is TGCGCCAGCAGCCCGGAGCCATCGGACACTGAAGCTTTCTTT.

The rearrangement links TRBV9 to TRBJ1-2; a possible D gene is TRBD1 (6 bases). CDR3 size: 15 residues. Between the trimmed V and J ends, which lost 4 bases and 5 bases, there was a span of 18 bases. Per germline, CDR1 SGDLS and CDR2 YYNGEE. The CDR3 sequence is CASSLYAGQQYGYTF. The CDR3 DNA reads as TGTGCCAGCAGCCTTTATGCCGGACAGCAATATGGCTACACCTTC.

DNA for the CDR3: TGTGCCAGCAGCTTAAATCTCCCCCTTAGAGGCTCTGGGGCCAACGTCCTGACTTTC. Encoded protein: CASSLNLPLRGSGANVLTF. The rearrangement joins TRBV11-2 to TRBJ2-6; D not certain. Germline assignment: CDR1 SGHAT and CDR2 FQNNGV. CDR3 length: 19 residues. Trimming shortened V by 2 bases and J by 0 bases, and 17 bases separated the two germline ends.

The CDR3 coding sequence is TGCGCCAGCAGCCAAGTTTTGGGGGCCTATTCCTACAATGAGCAGTTCTTC. Its protein is CASSQVLGAYSYNEQFF. V gene TRBV4-1 combines with J gene TRBJ2-1; D is perhaps TRBD1 (6 bases). The germline CDR1 and CDR2 sequences are MGHRA and YSYEKL. The CDR3 extends over 17 amino acids. The V end was cut by 1 base, the J end by 1 base, with 14 bases between.

The chain uses TRBV18 and TRBJ1-2; 8 bases line up with TRBD1. The ends lost 3 bases at V and 4 bases at J; junction bases unmatched: 4. Germline V CDR1 and CDR2: KGHSH, LQKENI. This CDR3 comprises 14 residues. The DNA for the CDR3 is TGTGCCAGCTCACCCGGGACAGGCAGCTATGGCTACACCTTC. Amino acids: CASSPGTGSYGYTF. Variable domain in full (rest from reference TRBV18 and TRBJ1-2): NAGVMQNPRHLVRRRGQEARLRCSPMKGHSHVYWYRQLPEEGLKFMVYLQKENIIDESGMPKERFSAEFPKEGPSILRIQQVVRGDSAAYFCASSPGTGSYGYTFGSGTRLTVV.

This clone was recorded a few times. The V call is TRBV28, the J call TRBJ2-3, with D perhaps TRBD1 (6 bases). V was shortened by 3 bases and J by 2 bases, with 18 bases between the two germline ends. Looked up from germline, CDR1 is MDHEN and CDR2 is SYDVKM. The CDR3 has 17 amino acids. The CDR3 region has the DNA TGTGCCAGCAGTTTCCTGAGTCAGGGGAAACTCACAGATACGCAGTATTTT. This translates into CASSFLSQGKLTDTQYF.